This T cell receptor (beta chain) was sequenced for a study of Ad26.COV2.S vaccination and SARS-CoV-2 variants. Noted treatment: 19 received Ad26.COV2.S at low or high dose, single or two shots; several received placebo; per-sample allocation not given. It was on day 63 after the first vaccine or placebo injection that samples were taken. Produced via immunoSEQ multiplex PCR; TCRdb's table is partial and in-frame only. Among approximately 420,000 clones listed, 75% to 90% were seen once. From germline, CDR1 is KGHDR and CDR2 SFDVKD. This CDR3 has 17 amino acids. V lost 4 bases and J 4 bases, leaving 20 bases between the germline ends.

The origin of this receptor is a person aged 18-60 years who received the Ad26.COV2.S COVID-19 vaccine or a placebo. The specimen was peripheral blood, collected in a trial of Ad26.COV2.S vaccine versus placebo. The gene calls are TRBV24-1 and TRBJ2-3; D call uncertain. CDR3 sequence: CATSDSLKSLLPDTQYF. As DNA, the CDR3 is TGTGCCACCAGTGACTCATTAAAGAGTTTGCTACCAGATACGCAGTATTTT.